Included here is one T cell receptor beta chain sequence, with context. Antigen unknown. The germline V gene has CDR1 MGHRA and CDR2 YSYEKL. V shed 4 bases and J shed 7 bases, with 19 bases lying between them. The CDR3 totals 15 residues. These data are taken from a study of vaccination and CD4 T cells after COVID-19. Study-wide results and caveats: Convalescent patients had a median roughly 86% of reactive clones appearing only post-vaccination.

Treatment described: approximately 9-day PBMC culture with coronavirus spike peptide pools or control peptides (ViraFEST assay). Following expansion of antigen-specific T cells with peptide pools, ViraFEST then sequenced TCRs. Spanning March to December 2020, the positive PCR dates came before US Alpha, Beta and Delta variants. Half the medium was replaced with fresh IL-2 medium on days 3 and 7. With the Oncomine TCR Beta short-read assay, DNA from cultured CD4+ T cells was sequenced. Each CDR3 protein gets one entry after TCRdb re-called the PCR reads with MiXCR. Found here are about 20,000 distinct CDR3 sequences, roughly 51% of them singletons; the top ten hold 16%.

J is TRBJ1-2 and V is TRBV4-1, with a tentative D call TRBD1 (6 bases). The sample consisted of CD4+ T cells from blood, cultured in vitro. The origin of this receptor is a human donor who had recovered from COVID-19. The CDR3 reads CASSPTGTPVRGYTF. In DNA form, the CDR3 reads TGCGCCAGCAGCCCCACCGGGACACCGGTTCGTGGCTACACCTTC.